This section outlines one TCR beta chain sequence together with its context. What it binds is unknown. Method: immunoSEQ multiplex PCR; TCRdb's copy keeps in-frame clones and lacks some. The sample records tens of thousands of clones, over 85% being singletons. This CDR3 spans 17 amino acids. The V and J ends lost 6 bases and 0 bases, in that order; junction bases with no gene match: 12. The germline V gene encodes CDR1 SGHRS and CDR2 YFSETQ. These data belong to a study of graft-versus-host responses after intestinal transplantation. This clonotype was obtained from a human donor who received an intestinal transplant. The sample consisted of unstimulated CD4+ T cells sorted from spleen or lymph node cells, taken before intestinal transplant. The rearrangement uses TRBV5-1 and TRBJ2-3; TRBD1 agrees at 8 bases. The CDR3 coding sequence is TGCGCCAGCAACTTCGACAGGGGAGTGGGGAGCACAGATACGCAGTATTTT. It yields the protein CASNFDRGVGSTDTQYF. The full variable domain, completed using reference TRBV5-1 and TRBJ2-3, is KAGVTQTPRYLIKTRGQQVTLSCSPISGHRSVSWYQQTPGQGLQFLFEYFSETQRNKGNFPGRFSGRQFSNSRSEMNVSTLELGDSALYLCASNFDRGVGSTDTQYFGPGTRLTVL.